This entry lists 6 T cell receptor beta chains sequenced from one sample in a study of CD8 T cells in Susac syndrome. Reverse transcription of roughly 0.5 to 1 ug RNA was carried out with random hexamers. TCRdb reanalysed the immunoSEQ multiplex PCR reads using MiXCR and keeps one entry per CDR3 protein. The repertoire includes about 180,000 distinct CDR3 sequences, around 95% of them detected once, and approximately 0.09% sits in the top ten. Material for sequencing was CD4+ T cells from PBMCs. The source of these receptors is a human donor with multiple sclerosis.

V gene TRBV12-3 or TRBV12-4 combines with J gene TRBJ2-7; D remains ambiguous. CDR3 length equals 15 residues. V lost 3 bases and J 0 bases, leaving 12 bases between the germline ends. The CDR3 region is CASSFGQALSYEQYF. CDR3 in DNA: TGTGCCAGCAGTTTTGGCCAGGCCCTCTCCTACGAGCAGTACTTC.

The rearrangement joins TRBV5-4 to TRBJ2-3, with a possible D match to TRBD1 (6 bases). V gave up 3 bases and J gave up 2 bases, with 13 bases separating them. The germline gives CDR1 SGHNT, CDR2 YYREEE (reference sequence). This CDR3 contains 15 residues. CDR3 amino acids: CASSYFRTDTDTQYF. CDR3 DNA sequence: TGTGCCAGCAGCTACTTCCGGACAGACACAGATACGCAGTATTTT. The full variable domain, with the rest looked up from reference TRBV5-4 and TRBJ2-3, is ETGVTQSPTHLIKTRGQQVTLRCSSQSGHNTVSWYQQALGQGPQFIFQYYREEENGRGNFPPRFSGLQFPNYSSELNVNALELDDSALYLCASSYFRTDTDTQYFGPGTRLTVL.

The chain has TRBV20-1 and TRBJ2-4; 10 bases are a match to TRBD2. The germline V gene encodes CDR1 DFQATT and CDR2 SNEGSKA (reference sequence). This CDR3 spans 16 amino acids. The ends lost 1 base at V and 1 base at J; junction bases unmatched: 4. This CDR3 is CSARVGLAAAKNIQYF. The CDR3 nucleotides are TGCAGTGCTAGAGTCGGACTAGCGGCGGCCAAAAACATTCAGTACTTC.

The count of this clonotype is one. V usage is TRBV5-1 and J usage is TRBJ1-6; TRBD1 is a possible D gene (6 bases). This CDR3 spans 14 amino acids. The V gene's germline CDR1 is SGHRS and CDR2 YFSETQ. The V end was cut by 4 bases, the J end by 7 bases, with 12 bases between. DNA for the CDR3: TGCGCCAGCAGCAATGGACAGAAAAATTCACCCCTCCACTTT. Encoded protein: CASSNGQKNSPLHF.

This chain uses TRBV4-2 with TRBJ1-2; no firm D call. Per germline, CDR1 LGHNA and CDR2 YNFKEQ. The germline V and J ends were trimmed by 2 bases and 5 bases, with 18 bases remaining between them. There are 16 residues in the CDR3. This CDR3 reads CASSQPGVRGSYGYTF. CDR3 nucleotide sequence: TGTGCCAGCAGCCAACCGGGAGTCCGGGGATCATATGGCTACACCTTC.

This sequence joins TRBV20-1 and TRBJ2-7; D call uncertain. There are 12 residues in the CDR3. Trimming took 1 base from V and 2 from J, leaving 6 bases between them. Germline assignment: CDR1 DFQATT and CDR2 SNEGSKA (reference sequence). In DNA form, the CDR3 reads TGCAGTGCTAGAGTCAGGACCTACGAGCAGTACTTC. Amino acid sequence: CSARVRTYEQYF.